This T cell receptor beta chain derives from a study of T cells after yellow fever vaccination. Overall study results and limits: Any FACS-sorted repertoire could hold abundant clonotypes that contaminate it from the bulk population.

This clonotype was counted between two and nine times. The antigen is not known. TCRdb re-analysed the 5' RACE reads in MiXCR, keeping a single row per CDR3 protein. The top ten clones hold roughly 1% of a sample with 200,000 to 300,000 distinct CDR3 sequences, approximately 6.3% of them seen once. V gave up 3 bases and J gave up 7 bases; unmatched junction bases: 7. Germline CDR1 DFQATT, CDR2 SNEGSKA (reference sequence). The CDR3 contains 13 residues. The chain has TRBV20-1 and TRBJ2-3; 7 nucleotides match TRBD1. The receptor's source is a man aged 30 to 39 who received the YFV17D yellow fever vaccine. The material sequenced was CD4+ T cells sorted from PBMCs, taken on the day of the yellow fever booster vaccination. CDR3 amino acids: CSASETGFYTQYF. The CDR3 DNA reads TGCAGTGCTAGCGAGACAGGGTTTTATACGCAGTATTTT.